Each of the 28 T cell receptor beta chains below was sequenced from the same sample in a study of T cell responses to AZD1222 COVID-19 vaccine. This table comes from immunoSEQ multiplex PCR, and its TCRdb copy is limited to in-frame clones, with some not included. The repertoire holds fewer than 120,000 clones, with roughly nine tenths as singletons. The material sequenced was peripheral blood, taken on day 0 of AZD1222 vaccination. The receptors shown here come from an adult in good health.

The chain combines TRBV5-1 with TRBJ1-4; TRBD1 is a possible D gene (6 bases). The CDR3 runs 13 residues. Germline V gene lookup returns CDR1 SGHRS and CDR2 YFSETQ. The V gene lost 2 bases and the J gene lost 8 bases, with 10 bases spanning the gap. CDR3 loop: CASSFGGTEKLFF. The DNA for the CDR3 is TGCGCCAGCAGCTTTGGGGGGACAGAAAAACTGTTTTTT.

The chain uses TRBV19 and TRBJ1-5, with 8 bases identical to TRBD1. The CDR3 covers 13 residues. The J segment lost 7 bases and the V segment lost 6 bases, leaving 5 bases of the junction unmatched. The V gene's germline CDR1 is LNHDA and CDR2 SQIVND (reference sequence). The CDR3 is CASSRTGWQPQHF. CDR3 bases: TGTGCCAGTAGCCGGACAGGGTGGCAGCCCCAGCATTTT.

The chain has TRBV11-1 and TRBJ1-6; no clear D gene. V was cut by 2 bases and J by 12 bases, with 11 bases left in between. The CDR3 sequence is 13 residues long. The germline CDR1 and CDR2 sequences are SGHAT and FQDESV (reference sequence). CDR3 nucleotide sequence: TGTGCCAGCAGCTTATGGCGGAGTGAACCCCTCCACTTT. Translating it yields CASSLWRSEPLHF.

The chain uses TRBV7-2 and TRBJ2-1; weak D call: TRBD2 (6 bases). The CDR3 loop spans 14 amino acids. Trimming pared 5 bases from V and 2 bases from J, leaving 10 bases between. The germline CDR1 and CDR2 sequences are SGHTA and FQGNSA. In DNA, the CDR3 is TGTGCCAGCAGCGTAGGCGGGGCCTACAATGAGCAGTTCTTC. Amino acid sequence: CASSVGGAYNEQFF.

The CDR3 loop is CASSPQHYYEQYF. The CDR3 DNA is TGTGCCAGCAGTCCGCAACACTACTACGAGCAGTACTTC. The rearrangement joins TRBV28 to TRBJ2-7, with D uncertain. V lost 5 bases to trimming and J lost 3 bases, with 11 bases between them. The CDR3 covers 13 residues. Germline CDR1 is MDHEN and CDR2 is SYDVKM. Combining the CDR3 with reference TRBV28 and TRBJ2-7 gives the whole variable domain DVKVTQSSRYLVKRTGEKVFLECVQDMDHENMFWYRQDPGLGLRLIYFSYDVKMKEKGDIPEGYSVSREKKERFSLILESASTNQTSMYLCASSPQHYYEQYFGPGTRLTVT.

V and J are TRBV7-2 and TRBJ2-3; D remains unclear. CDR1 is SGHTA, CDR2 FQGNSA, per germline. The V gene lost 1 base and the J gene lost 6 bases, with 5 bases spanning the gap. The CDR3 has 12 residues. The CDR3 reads CASSLGTDTQYF. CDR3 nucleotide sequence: TGTGCCAGCAGCTTAGGGACCGATACGCAGTATTTT.

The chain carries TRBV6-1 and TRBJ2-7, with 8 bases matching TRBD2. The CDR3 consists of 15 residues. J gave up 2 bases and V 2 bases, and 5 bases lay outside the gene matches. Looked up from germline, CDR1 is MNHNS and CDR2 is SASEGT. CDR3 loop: CASSELGGAAYEQYF. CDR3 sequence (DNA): TGTGCCAGCAGTGAACTCGGGGGGGCGGCCTACGAGCAGTACTTC.

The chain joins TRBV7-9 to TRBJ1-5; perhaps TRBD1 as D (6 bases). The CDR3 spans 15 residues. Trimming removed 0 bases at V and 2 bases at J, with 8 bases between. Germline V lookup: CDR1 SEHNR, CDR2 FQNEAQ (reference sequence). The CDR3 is CASSLAGAGNQPQHF. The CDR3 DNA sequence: TGTGCCAGCAGCTTAGCGGGGGCCGGCAATCAGCCCCAGCATTTT.

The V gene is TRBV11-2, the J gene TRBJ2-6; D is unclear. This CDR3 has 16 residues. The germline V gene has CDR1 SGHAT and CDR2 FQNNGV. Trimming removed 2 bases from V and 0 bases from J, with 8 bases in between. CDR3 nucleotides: TGTGCCAGCAGCTTACTCAGCTACTCTGGGGCCAACGTCCTGACTTTC. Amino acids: CASSLLSYSGANVLTF. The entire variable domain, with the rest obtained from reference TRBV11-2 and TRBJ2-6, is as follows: EAGVAQSPRYKIIEKRQSVAFWCNPISGHATLYWYQQILGQGPKLLIQFQNNGVVDDSQLPKDRFSAERLKGVDSTLKIQPAKLEDSAVYLCASSLLSYSGANVLTFGAGSRLTVL.

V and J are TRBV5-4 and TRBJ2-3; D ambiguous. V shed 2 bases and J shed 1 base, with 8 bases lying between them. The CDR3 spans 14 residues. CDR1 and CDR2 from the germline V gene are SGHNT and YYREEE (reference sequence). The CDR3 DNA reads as TGTGCCAGCAGCTTTGATGGGGGCACAGATACGCAGTATTTT. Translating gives CASSFDGGTDTQYF.

The CDR3 loop reads CASKTDNSNSPLHF. In nucleotides, the CDR3 is TGTGCCAGCAAGACAGATAATTCCAATTCACCCCTCCACTTT. The J gene is TRBJ1-6, the V gene TRBV2, with D perhaps matching TRBD1 (5 bases). The CDR3 has 14 amino acids. The V end lost 7 bases, the J end lost 7 bases, and 14 bases lay between the germline ends. Per the germline V gene, CDR1 is SNHLY and CDR2 is FYNNEI.

CDR3 sequence (DNA): TGCAGCGTTTCTAGCGTCCCAGAGAGGACCGGGGAGCTGTTTTTT. It yields the protein CSVSSVPERTGELFF. The chain carries TRBV29-1 and TRBJ2-2; maybe TRBD2 (6 bases). The CDR3 loop spans 15 amino acids. Trimming stripped 5 bases from V and 5 bases from J, with 18 bases between. CDR1 and CDR2 (germline): SQVTM, ANQGSEA.

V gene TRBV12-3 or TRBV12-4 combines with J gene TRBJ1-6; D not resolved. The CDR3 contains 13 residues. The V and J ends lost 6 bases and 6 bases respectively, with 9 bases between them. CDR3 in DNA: TGTGCCAGCAGCTGGGAACCTAATTCACCCCTCCACTTT. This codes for CASSWEPNSPLHF.

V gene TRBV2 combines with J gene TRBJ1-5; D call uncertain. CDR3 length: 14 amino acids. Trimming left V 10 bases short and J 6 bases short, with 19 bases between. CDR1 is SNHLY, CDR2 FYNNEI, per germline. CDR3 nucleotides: TGTGCCACCACGGCTCAGGAGAAGGCTCAGCCCCAGCATTTT. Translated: CATTAQEKAQPQHF.

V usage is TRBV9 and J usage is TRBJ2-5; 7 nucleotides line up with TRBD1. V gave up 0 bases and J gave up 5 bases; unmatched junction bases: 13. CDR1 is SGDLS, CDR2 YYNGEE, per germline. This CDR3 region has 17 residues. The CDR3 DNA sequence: TGTGCCAGCAGCGTAGAGGGGGCTGGCTTCGACGCGGAGACCCAGTACTTC. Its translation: CASSVEGAGFDAETQYF.

CDR3 residues: CASNGVGLAETEAFF. As DNA, the CDR3 is TGTGCCAGCAACGGAGTAGGGCTAGCGGAGACTGAAGCTTTCTTT. The chain uses TRBV28 and TRBJ1-1; D gene ambiguous. The length of the CDR3 is 15 residues. Trimming shortened V by 7 bases and J by 5 bases, and 20 bases separated the two germline ends. Germline V CDR1 and CDR2: MDHEN, SYDVKM.

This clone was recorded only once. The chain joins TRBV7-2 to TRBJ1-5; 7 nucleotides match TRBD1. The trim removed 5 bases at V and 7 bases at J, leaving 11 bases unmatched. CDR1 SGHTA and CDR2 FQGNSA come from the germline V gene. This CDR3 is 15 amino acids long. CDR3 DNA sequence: TGTGCCAGCAGCCAAGGAGGAGGGGGCGGGCAGCCCCAGCATTTT. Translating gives CASSQGGGGGQPQHF.

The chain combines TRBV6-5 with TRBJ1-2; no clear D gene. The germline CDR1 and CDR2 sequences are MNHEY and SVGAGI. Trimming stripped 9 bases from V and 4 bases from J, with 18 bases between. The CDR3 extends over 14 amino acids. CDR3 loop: CASTRAGRPYGYTF. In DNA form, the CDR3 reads TGTGCCAGTACTCGCGCGGGCCGGCCCTATGGCTACACCTTC.

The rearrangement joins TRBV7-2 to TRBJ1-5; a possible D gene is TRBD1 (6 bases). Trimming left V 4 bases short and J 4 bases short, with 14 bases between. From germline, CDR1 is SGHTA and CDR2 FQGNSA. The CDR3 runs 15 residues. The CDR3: CASSYFIGGNQPQHF. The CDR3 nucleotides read TGTGCCAGCAGCTACTTTATAGGGGGGAATCAGCCCCAGCATTTT.

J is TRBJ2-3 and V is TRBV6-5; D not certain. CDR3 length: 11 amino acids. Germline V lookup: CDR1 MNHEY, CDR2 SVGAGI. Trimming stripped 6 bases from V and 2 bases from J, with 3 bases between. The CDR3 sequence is CASRATDTQYF. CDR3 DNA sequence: TGTGCCAGCAGGGCCACAGATACGCAGTATTTT.

The CDR3 protein is CASSSQSQVPNQPQHF. Written as DNA, the CDR3 is TGTGCCAGCAGCTCCCAATCACAAGTACCTAATCAGCCCCAGCATTTT. The chain carries TRBV7-2 and TRBJ1-5, with no clear D. The CDR3 totals 16 residues. The germline CDR1 and CDR2 sequences are SGHTA and FQGNSA. V shed 4 bases and J shed 4 bases, with 17 bases lying between them. The entire variable domain, with the rest obtained from reference TRBV7-2 and TRBJ1-5, is as follows: GAGVSQSPSNKVTEKGKDVELRCDPISGHTALYWYRQSLGQGLEFLIYFQGNSAPDKSGLPSDRFSAERTGGSVSTLTIQRTQQEDSAVYLCASSSQSQVPNQPQHFGDGTRLSIL.

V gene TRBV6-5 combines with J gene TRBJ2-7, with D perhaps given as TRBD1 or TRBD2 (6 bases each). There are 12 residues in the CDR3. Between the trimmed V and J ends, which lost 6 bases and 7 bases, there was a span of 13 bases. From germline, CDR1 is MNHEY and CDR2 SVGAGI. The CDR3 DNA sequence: TGTGCCAGCAGCGAGGGGGGTGTAGAGCAGTACTTC. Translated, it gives CASSEGGVEQYF.

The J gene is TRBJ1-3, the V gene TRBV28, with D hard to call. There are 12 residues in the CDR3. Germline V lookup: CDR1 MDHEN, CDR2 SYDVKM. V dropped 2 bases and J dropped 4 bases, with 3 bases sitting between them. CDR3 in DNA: TGTGCCAGCAGTTTAGAGGGAAACACCATATATTTT. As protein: CASSLEGNTIYF. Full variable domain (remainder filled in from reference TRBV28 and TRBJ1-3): DVKVTQSSRYLVKRTGEKVFLECVQDMDHENMFWYRQDPGLGLRLIYFSYDVKMKEKGDIPEGYSVSREKKERFSLILESASTNQTSMYLCASSLEGNTIYFGEGSWLTVV.

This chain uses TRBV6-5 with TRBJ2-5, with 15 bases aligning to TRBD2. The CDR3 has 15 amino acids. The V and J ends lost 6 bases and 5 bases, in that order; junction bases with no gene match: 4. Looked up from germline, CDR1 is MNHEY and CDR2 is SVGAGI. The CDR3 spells CASSGLAGGWETQYF. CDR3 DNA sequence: TGTGCCAGCAGCGGACTAGCGGGAGGGTGGGAGACCCAGTACTTC.

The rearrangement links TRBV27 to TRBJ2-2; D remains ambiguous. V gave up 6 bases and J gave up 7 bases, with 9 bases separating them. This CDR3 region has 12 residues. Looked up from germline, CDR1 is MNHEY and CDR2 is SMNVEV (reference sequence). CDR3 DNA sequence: TGTGCCAGCAGACGCCTTAGCGGGGAGCTGTTTTTT. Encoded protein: CASRRLSGELFF.

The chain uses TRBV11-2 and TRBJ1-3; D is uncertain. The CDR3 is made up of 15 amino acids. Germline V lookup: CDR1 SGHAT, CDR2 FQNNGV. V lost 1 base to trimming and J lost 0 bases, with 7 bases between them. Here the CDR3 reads CASSLVRSSGNTIYF. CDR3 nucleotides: TGTGCCAGCAGCTTAGTGCGGAGCTCTGGAAACACCATATATTTT.

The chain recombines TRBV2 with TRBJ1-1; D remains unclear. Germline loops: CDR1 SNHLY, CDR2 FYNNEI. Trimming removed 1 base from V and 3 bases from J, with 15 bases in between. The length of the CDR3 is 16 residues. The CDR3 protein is CASSEGPFGGDTEAFF. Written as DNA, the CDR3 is TGTGCCAGCAGTGAAGGGCCTTTCGGCGGGGACACTGAAGCTTTCTTT.

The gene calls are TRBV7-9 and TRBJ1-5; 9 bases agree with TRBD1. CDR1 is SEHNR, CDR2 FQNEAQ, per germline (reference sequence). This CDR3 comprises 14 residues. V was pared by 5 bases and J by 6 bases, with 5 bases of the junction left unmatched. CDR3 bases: TGTGCCAGCAGCCGGGGGGGACAGGGTCAGCCCCAGCATTTT. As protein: CASSRGGQGQPQHF. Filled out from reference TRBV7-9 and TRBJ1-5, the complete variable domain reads DTGVSQNPRHKITKRGQNVTFRCDPISEHNRLYWYRQTLGQGPEFLTYFQNEAQLEKSRLLSDRFSAERPKGSFSTLEIQRTEQGDSAMYLCASSRGGQGQPQHFGDGTRLSIL.